This T cell receptor (beta chain) was obtained from a study of blood T cell repertoires in COVID-19 (dated by TCRdb to about 2020). About the investigation overall: Samples from collaborators originated in the United States, Italy and Spain and spanned both the acute and convalescent phases of COVID-19. The prospective study material was composed of cDNA or gDNA derived from T cells, B-cell-depleted T cells, or PBMCs. Deeply sampled blood TCRbeta repertoires from subjects exposed to, actively infected with, or recovered from COVID-19 were included in the dataset. The repertoires were released in a freely available public database intended as a resource for research on the immune response to SARS-CoV-2. Samples came from the ongoing ImmuneRACE study (first 160 participants) plus 1,254 subjects from 6 global collaborators. Nearly every sample came with metadata listing a de-identified subject ID, COVID-19 status, age in years and sex. Where available, HLA class I and class II types were obtained from metadata supplied by the sample provider rather than from assay-based typing.

The CDR3, from cysteine to phenylalanine, totals 15 residues. Only the CDR3 region is kept as DNA, spanning 45 bases read in frame from base 1. Here V drops 3 bases and J drops 11 bases, and the junction holds 13 bases not matched to any gene. The germline V gene (reference sequence) sets CDR1 to DFQATT and CDR2 to SNEGSKA. Participants in the prospective study were aged roughly 18 to 90 years, lived in about two dozen United States geographic areas, and enrolled through a virtual design. In the prospective study, participants were assigned to cohorts based on the clinical history participants reported in a screening survey and a study questionnaire. Exposed participants had been in contact with someone with a PCR-confirmed or clinician-diagnosed COVID-19 case within 2 weeks of study entry. In the prospective study, whole blood, serum and a nasopharyngeal or oropharyngeal swab were collected from each participant by mobile phlebotomists. Additional blood draws and questionnaires over an approximately 2-month period could optionally be provided by prospective study participants. Prospective study blood samples were shipped either frozen or at room temperature before DNA extraction.

TCRbeta CDR3 regions were amplified from genomic DNA by means of the immunoSEQ Assay, a bias-controlled multiplex PCR. Regarding the original processing steps: Nucleated cell counts per sample were estimated from amplification of reference gene primers within the assay. Sequence reads were collapsed and filtered to measure the absolute abundance of every unique TCRbeta CDR3 rearrangement. For each sample, productive Simpson clonality was calculated as the square root of Simpson's diversity index across productive rearrangements. Drawn from immuneACCESS, this table holds only the in-frame rearrangements with V and J called that TCRdb kept. Clones are partly lost; checked studies trace under half to an unresolved V gene and leave the rest unexplained. D and trimming were read from the DNA, whereas the V and J calls and clone size are those reported in that table. In this sample the table shows about 370,000 clones, 91% of which occur a single time. The ten biggest clones cover more than 0.85% of the sample.

A note on this clone: Its target antigen remains unknown. There are no base qualities to consult, and no much larger clone falls within one base.

Here is what the overall study found, with its caveats: The quantity of clinical and demographic metadata differed by source and by participant and was supplied without curation.

The chain uses TRBV20-1 and TRBJ1-1; 12 bases in between match TRBD1. The sequencing input was PBMCs or T cells enriched from blood (not recorded which). The receptor was derived from a woman in her forties who had been exposed to COVID-19. The bases read TGCAGTGCTAGTCCAACCGGGACAGGGGGCGCGTTGGCTTTCTTT. Its product reads: CSASPTGTGGALAFF.